The subject of this entry is one T cell receptor beta chain. This entry comes from a study of blood T cells in healthy people across ages. The germline V and J ends were trimmed by 3 bases and 5 bases, with 12 bases remaining between them. The CDR3 contains 13 residues. The germline V gene encodes CDR1 GTSNPN and CDR2 SVGIG (reference sequence). With a J-beta primer mix and a sample-barcoded 5' primer, a second PCR ran 7 to 11 cycles. Using its own MiXCR run on the 5' RACE reads, TCRdb lists one record per CDR3 protein. The sample holds about 1.6 million distinct CDR3 sequences, 30% to 35% seen once. This TCR came from a woman aged 30 to 39 in good health. This chain links TRBV30 with TRBJ2-3; the D is unclear. The sequenced sample was blood. CDR3 sequence reads: CAWRVPRVDTQYF. For the CDR3, the DNA is TGTGCCTGGAGGGTTCCTAGGGTAGATACGCAGTATTTT.